A selection of T cell receptor beta chains follows, all from one sample in a study of T cell repertoires in cytomegalovirus infection. These receptors' targets are unknown. A single record per CDR3 protein comes from TCRdb applying MiXCR to the reads. Among approximately 990,000 distinct CDR3 sequences listed, roughly 30% were seen once. The starting material was cultured CD8+ T cells from PBMCs, obtained from culture after CMV antigen stimulation. The receptor source for this set is a human donor in good health (CMV status not recorded). Some clones in this sample may be carry-over from other donors' samples. CDR3s include the opening cysteine and the closing phenylalanine or tryptophan. D genes are given only for firm matches. Where a row states a size, it is once, few, many or the class of an expanded clone; other rows omit it.

D: .; V: TRBV7-9; J: TRBJ1-4; size: few; length: 13; CDR3: CASSSNSYEKLFF; DNA: TGTGCCAGCAGCTCCAACAGTTATGAAAAACTGTTTTTT
D: .; V: TRBV14; J: TRBJ2-5; size: few; length: 15; CDR3: CASSQAYGYQETQYF; DNA: TGTGCCAGCAGCCAAGCTTACGGATACCAAGAGACCCAGTACTTC
D: .; V: TRBV10-3; J: TRBJ2-7; size: once; length: 15; CDR3: CAISESGVRTYEQYF; DNA: TGTGCCATCAGTGAGTCGGGGGTAAGGACTTACGAGCAGTACTTC
D: .; V: TRBV7-2; J: TRBJ2-5; size: many; length: 14; CDR3: CASSYRDNQETQYF; DNA: TGTGCCAGCAGCTACCGGGACAACCAAGAGACCCAGTACTTC
D: .; V: TRBV5-1; J: TRBJ2-2; size: few; length: 16; CDR3: CASRNQGTEDTGELFF; DNA: TGCGCCAGCAGGAACCAGGGTACGGAGGACACCGGGGAGCTGTTTTTT
D: TRBD1; V: TRBV12-3/TRBV12-4; J: TRBJ2-7; size: many; length: 12; CDR3: CASSLTGPEQYF; DNA: TGTGCCAGCAGCTTGACAGGGCCCGAGCAGTACTTC
D: TRBD1; V: TRBV6-2/TRBV6-3; J: TRBJ1-5; size: few; length: 17; CDR3: CASSYKPGQGGNQPQHF; DNA: TGTGCCAGCAGTTACAAACCGGGACAGGGGGGCAATCAGCCCCAGCATTTT
D: TRBD2; V: TRBV5-4; J: TRBJ2-1; size: .; length: 17; CDR3: CASSFGLAGGTYNEQFF; DNA: TGTGCCAGCAGCTTTGGACTAGCGGGGGGAACCTACAATGAGCAGTTCTTC
D: TRBD2; V: TRBV19; J: TRBJ2-1; size: .; length: 18; CDR3: CASSMGAGGLSSYNEQFF; DNA: TGTGCCAGTAGTATGGGAGCGGGGGGGCTAAGTTCCTACAATGAGCAGTTCTTC
D: .; V: TRBV7-8; J: TRBJ2-2; size: many; length: 15; CDR3: CASSFYGPHTGELFF; DNA: TGTGCCAGCAGCTTTTATGGGCCTCACACCGGGGAGCTGTTTTTT
D: .; V: TRBV7-9; J: TRBJ2-4; size: .; length: 17; CDR3: CASSFLPGGVAKNIQYF; DNA: TGTGCCAGCAGCTTCCTCCCTGGAGGGGTTGCCAAAAACATTCAGTACTTC
D: .; V: TRBV5-1; J: TRBJ1-2; size: few; length: 14; CDR3: CASSLVPRADGYTF; DNA: TGCGCCAGCAGCTTGGTCCCCCGGGCGGATGGCTACACCTTC
D: .; V: TRBV6-1; J: TRBJ2-1; size: .; length: 14; CDR3: CASSEGGRWSEQFF; DNA: TGTGCCAGCAGTGAAGGGGGCAGATGGAGTGAGCAGTTCTTC
D: TRBD1; V: TRBV2; J: TRBJ2-1; size: .; length: 15; CDR3: CASRNTGGPYNEQFF; DNA: TGTGCCAGCAGGAATACAGGGGGACCCTACAATGAGCAGTTCTTC
D: .; V: TRBV24-1; J: TRBJ2-1; size: .; length: 12; CDR3: CATSAEGYEQFF; DNA: TGTGCCACCAGTGCAGAGGGCTATGAGCAGTTCTTC
D: .; V: TRBV11-2; J: TRBJ2-6; size: few; length: 18; CDR3: CASSPNPVVHSGANVLTF; DNA: TGTGCCAGCAGCCCTAATCCCGTAGTCCACTCTGGGGCCAACGTCCTGACTTTC
D: TRBD1; V: TRBV7-9; J: TRBJ2-3; size: many; length: 16; CDR3: CASSLATGFGTDTQYF; DNA: TGTGCCAGCAGCTTAGCGACAGGGTTCGGCACAGATACGCAGTATTTT